The clone carrying this TCR beta chain was recorded many times. Its antigen is not identified. These data are taken from a study of neurological immune-mediated disorders. Regarding the study as a whole: The study phylogenetically grouped the repertoires of 18 of 34 multiple sclerosis patients into one related-CDR3 cluster, a possible signature.

This CDR3 spans 17 amino acids. V lost 3 bases and J lost 0; bases outside the gene matches: 9. Per the germline V gene, CDR1 is SGDLS and CDR2 is YYNGEE. Synthesis of cDNA was performed by 5'RACE using 10-nucleotide random UMIs. TCRdb ran MiXCR on the 5' RACE reads and lists one entry per CDR3 protein. Here the sample spans tens of thousands of distinct CDR3 sequences, roughly 3.5% being singletons. The specimen was PBMCs. The sequence was collected from a man under 40 with multiple sclerosis. The chain joins TRBV9 to TRBJ1-1; 9 bases line up with TRBD1. The CDR3 here is CASSAGQGSFLNTEAFF. In DNA form, the CDR3 reads TGTGCCAGCAGCGCAGGACAGGGGAGCTTCTTGAACACTGAAGCTTTCTTT.